Listed below are T cell receptor beta chains from one sample, sequenced in a study of blood T cells in healthy people across ages. TCRdb reprocessed the 5' RACE reads with MiXCR, giving one entry per CDR3 protein. The repertoire includes roughly 1,800,000 distinct CDR3 sequences, around half of them detected once, and 2.1% sits in the top ten. Source material: blood. These receptors all come from a woman in her thirties or forties in good health. Each CDR3 is given with its conserved first and last residue.

V,J,CDR3
TRBV20-1,TRBJ2-3,CSAPEADTQYF
TRBV14,TRBJ1-1,CASSQGQGHGWTEAFF
TRBV29-1,TRBJ2-6,CSVEVGSSGANVLTF
TRBV14,TRBJ2-7,CASSQDVAGPYEQYF
TRBV4-2,TRBJ2-3,CASSLTGTDTADTQYF
TRBV10-3,TRBJ2-7,CAISEHVSTGRSYEQYF
TRBV20-1,TRBJ2-5,CSARERRTGETQYF
TRBV7-2,TRBJ2-1,CASSLETSGGWSSYNEQFF
TRBV6-1,TRBJ1-2,CASSHQKTVRYGYTF
TRBV5-1,TRBJ2-1,CASERTGGAYNEQFF
TRBV6-2/TRBV6-3,TRBJ2-1,CASNVDGGAGDEQFF
TRBV7-2,TRBJ1-2,CASSLRETNYGYTF
TRBV12-3/TRBV12-4,TRBJ2-7,CASSLVSGPRYEQYF
TRBV28,TRBJ2-1,CASSTNNEQFF
TRBV20-1,TRBJ2-5,CSAIRQGRETQYF
TRBV5-5,TRBJ2-5,CASSRATSGGVETQYF
TRBV12-3/TRBV12-4,TRBJ2-5,CASSPGGGWEETQYF
TRBV7-2,TRBJ1-1,CASSIAMNTEAFF
TRBV28,TRBJ1-2,CASRSSSGSKGYTF
TRBV25-1,TRBJ1-6,CASEIGTLNNSPLHF
TRBV28,TRBJ2-5,CASSPGQGPPETQYF
TRBV5-1,TRBJ2-3,CASSQNGSPGYTQYF
TRBV15,TRBJ2-1,CATSTSYNEQFF
TRBV27,TRBJ2-4,CAGGRSIQYF
TRBV6-1,TRBJ1-2,CASSEDGVYGYTF
TRBV25-1,TRBJ1-2,CAMDTGYGYTF
TRBV28,TRBJ2-5,CAGSPGTESTRQYF
TRBV7-2,TRBJ2-3,CASRSPGPYGDTQYF
TRBV5-1,TRBJ2-6,CASSLERQGSGANVLTF
TRBV6-5,TRBJ1-5,CASSYSREGRYGNQPQHF
TRBV11-2,TRBJ2-2,CASSLEGGVRTGELFF